This TCR beta chain is from a study of T cell changes during pregnancy in multiple sclerosis. The assay was immunoSEQ multiplex PCR, and TCRdb's table has in-frame clones only and misses some. The sample includes approximately 100,000 clones, 92% of them seen just once. Germline V gives CDR1 SGHDT, CDR2 YYEEEE. CDR3 length equals 14 residues. The V and J ends lost 6 bases and 3 bases, in that order; junction bases with no gene match: 8. This sequence was found in a female donor in good health, enrolled as a control in a pregnancy study. The starting material was peripheral blood, obtained after pregnancy. The V call is TRBV5-6, the J call TRBJ1-1; TRBD1 agrees at 7 bases. CDR3 loop: CASNLGGWDTEAFF. The CDR3 DNA reads as TGTGCCAGCAACCTAGGGGGCTGGGACACTGAAGCTTTCTTT.